Each of the 17 T cell receptor beta chains below was sequenced from the same sample in a study of identical twins. MiXCR was run by TCRdb on the 5' RACE reads, yielding one entry per CDR3 protein. The data hold 540,000 or so distinct CDR3 sequences, with 20% to 25% observed a single time. These data were also reused for a study on yellow fever vaccine responses in identical twins.

Sequencing used CD4+ T cells sorted from blood. Receptors originate from a woman aged 18-30 years in good health.

The chain joins TRBV7-9 to TRBJ2-7; maybe TRBD1 (6 bases). Germline CDR1 and CDR2: SEHNR and FQNEAQ (reference sequence). The V end lost 3 bases, the J end lost 3 bases, and 9 bases lay between the germline ends. CDR3 length: 13 residues. This CDR3 is CASSLGTYYEQYV. CDR3 coding DNA: TGTGCCAGCAGCTTGGGGACATACTACGAGCAGTACGTC.

The V call is TRBV12-3 or TRBV12-4, the J call TRBJ2-7, with D tentatively TRBD2 (6 bases). There are 15 residues in the CDR3. Trimming cost V 3 bases and J 5 bases, with 17 bases left between them. The CDR3 DNA reads TGTGCCAGCAGTTTGGGGGGAGCAGGCCTACACGAGCAGTACGTC. As protein: CASSLGGAGLHEQYV.

The chain employs TRBV6-1 and TRBJ1-3; D is ambiguous. The germline gives CDR1 MNHNS, CDR2 SASEGT. Trimming left V 3 bases short and J 0 bases short, with 3 bases between. There are 13 residues in the CDR3. CDR3 sequence reads: CASSEGSGNTIYF. The CDR3 DNA is TGTGCCAGCAGTGAGGGCTCTGGAAACACCATATATTTT.

The chain employs TRBV5-1 and TRBJ2-5, with TRBD2 matching 9 bases. CDR1 and CDR2 (germline): SGHRS, YFSETQ. This CDR3 region has 15 residues. V lost 5 bases, J lost 4 bases, and 9 bases stayed unmatched. CDR3: CASRRAREGTETQYF. The DNA for the CDR3 is TGCGCCAGCAGAAGAGCGCGGGAGGGAACAGAGACCCAGTACTTC.

The table lists this clonotype with a few counts. The chain is built from TRBV6-5 and TRBJ2-1; D call uncertain. This CDR3 spans 16 amino acids. Trimming took 0 bases from V and 0 from J, leaving 9 bases between them. Germline V gene data show CDR1 as MNHEY and CDR2 as SVGAGI. The CDR3 loop reads CASSYSRWSSYNEQFF. The DNA for the CDR3 is TGTGCCAGCAGTTACTCCCGGTGGAGCTCCTACAATGAGCAGTTCTTC.

This clonotype was found a few times. In DNA, the CDR3 is TGTGCCAGCAGGGGGGGACGGACGCAGTATTTT. Its translation: CASRGGRTQYF. The chain uses TRBV12-3 or TRBV12-4 and TRBJ2-3; possibly TRBD2 for D (6 bases). CDR3 length: 11 residues. Trimming shortened V by 6 bases and J by 9 bases, and 10 bases separated the two germline ends.

The rearrangement uses TRBV14 and TRBJ2-1; unclear D gene. The CDR3 spans 11 residues. The germline V gene encodes CDR1 SGHDN and CDR2 FVKESK. Trimming removed 3 bases at V and 8 bases at J, with 5 bases between. CDR3 in amino acids: CASSHFDEQFF. CDR3 sequence (DNA): TGTGCCAGCAGCCATTTCGATGAGCAGTTCTTC.

This chain connects TRBV19 to TRBJ2-7; 7 bases agree with TRBD1. With 8 bases clipped from V and 4 bases from J, the junction kept 8 bases outside the gene matches. The CDR3 contains 13 residues. Germline V gives CDR1 LNHDA, CDR2 SQIVND (reference sequence). The CDR3 sequence is CASVGQTLYEQYV. The CDR3, as DNA: TGTGCCAGTGTGGGACAGACCCTTTACGAGCAGTACGTC.

The chain links TRBV3-1 to TRBJ2-1, with 11 bases aligning to TRBD2. J lost 7 bases, V lost 2 bases, and 4 bases had no gene match. The CDR3 is 15 amino acids. Germline lookup yields CDR1 LGHDT and CDR2 YNNKEL (reference sequence). Here the CDR3 reads CASSQPSGGINEQFF. CDR3 nucleotide sequence: TGTGCCAGCAGCCAACCTAGCGGGGGGATTAATGAGCAGTTCTTC.

This chain uses TRBV12-3 or TRBV12-4 with TRBJ2-3; D may be TRBD2 (5 bases). V lost 3 bases and J lost 6, with 16 bases in between. CDR3 length equals 15 residues. The CDR3, as DNA: TGTGCCAGCAGTTTCGGGAACCTGGTTGCGGATACGCAGTATTTT. It encodes CASSFGNLVADTQYF.

This chain joins TRBV10-3 and TRBJ2-5, with D possibly TRBD1 on 6 matching bases. This CDR3 spans 14 amino acids. Germline V lookup: CDR1 ENHRY, CDR2 SYGVKD. V was pared by 2 bases and J by 5 bases, with 12 bases between. The CDR3 loop reads CAISEGRGEETQYF. The CDR3 DNA is TGTGCCATCAGTGAGGGCAGGGGAGAGGAGACCCAGTACTTC.

The rearrangement joins TRBV10-3 to TRBJ2-7, with D perhaps matching TRBD1 (5 bases). Trimming shortened V by 3 bases and J by 0 bases, and 6 bases separated the two germline ends. CDR3 length equals 13 residues. The germline gives CDR1 ENHRY, CDR2 SYGVKD. CDR3 coding DNA: TGTGCCATCAGTGATAGGGGCTCCTACGAGCAGTACGTC. This translates into CAISDRGSYEQYV.

This rearrangement joins TRBV5-8 to TRBJ2-7, with D tentatively TRBD2 (5 bases). Germline lookup yields CDR1 SGHTS and CDR2 YDEGEE. V was clipped by 6 bases and J by 1 base, with 20 bases between them. The CDR3 consists of 16 residues. DNA of the CDR3: TGTGCCAGCACCAAGCTCGGAGGCGCGAGTTCCTACGAGCAGTACTTC. The encoded protein is CASTKLGGASSYEQYF.

The sample holds a few counts of this clonotype. The CDR3 does not close with the conserved phenylalanine or tryptophan, likely indicating a read error. The chain uses TRBV12-3 or TRBV12-4 and TRBJ1-2; tentatively, D is TRBD1 (5 bases). CDR3 length: 13 residues. Trimming shortened V by 3 bases and J by 5 bases, and 10 bases separated the two germline ends. CDR3 DNA: TGTGCCAGCAGTTTCGTGGGGGGATATGGCTACACCCTC. Residues: CASSFVGGYGYTL.

This clonotype was counted between two and nine times. This sequence joins TRBV27 and TRBJ2-1, with 7 bases identical to TRBD2. V lost 9 bases, J lost 4 bases, and 15 bases stayed unmatched. Germline V gene data show CDR1 as MNHEY and CDR2 as SMNVEV (reference sequence). The CDR3 is made up of 16 amino acids. The CDR3 coding sequence is TGTGCCAGTAGACCTCAGGGCGGGAGAGCATACAATGAGCAGTTCTTC. As protein: CASRPQGGRAYNEQFF.

This chain joins TRBV20-1 and TRBJ2-3; TRBD1 matches at 8 bases. Germline V gene lookup returns CDR1 DFQATT and CDR2 SNEGSKA (reference sequence). The ends lost 0 bases at V and 4 bases at J; junction bases unmatched: 6. The CDR3 length is 15 residues. The CDR3 region is CSARDGQGAPDTQYF. In DNA, the CDR3 is TGCAGTGCTAGAGATGGGCAGGGGGCCCCAGATACGCAGTATTTT.

The rearrangement joins TRBV5-1 to TRBJ2-3; D gene uncertain. The V and J ends lost 0 bases and 2 bases respectively, with 7 bases between them. There are 14 residues in the CDR3. The germline V gene has CDR1 SGHRS and CDR2 YFSETQ. The CDR3 here is CASSLDGFTDTQYF. CDR3 bases: TGCGCCAGCAGCTTGGACGGGTTCACAGATACGCAGTATTTT.